The text below deals with one T cell receptor (beta chain). Its antigen is not identified. This entry belongs to a study of CD8+CD57+ T cells in acquired aplastic anemia. Study as a whole: 3.2 ug was the average amount of DNA from sorted CD4+ and CD8+ cells.

An expansion of CD8+CD57+ cells by flow cytometry had been shown in patients chosen for sequencing. No patient had been given any therapy when blood was sampled. The CDR3 loop spans 15 amino acids. Between the trimmed V and J ends, which lost 3 bases and 0 bases, there was a span of 9 bases. In germline, CDR1 is SGHTA, CDR2 FQGTGA. Study outcomes and limitations: In common between the patients and the controls were twenty-nine CD8+ CDR3 sequences. Controls did not differ significantly from patients in CD8+ Simpson's diversity.

The use of genomic DNA as template underpinned the TCR beta VDJ and CDR3 profiling. In TCRdb, the reads were re-called with MiXCR into one record per CDR3 protein. The table includes over 150,000 distinct CDR3 sequences, around 63% detected once. The TCR sequence derives from a human donor with aplastic anemia. The source material was sorted CD4+, CD8+, or CD8+CD57+ T cells (not recorded which) from PBMCs. The chain uses TRBV7-3 and TRBJ2-1; no clear D. CDR3 in DNA: TGTGCCAGCAGCTTTATACAGAGCTCCTACAATGAGCAGTTCTTC. Protein sequence: CASSFIQSSYNEQFF. The full variable domain, rest sourced from reference TRBV7-3 and TRBJ2-1, is GAGVSQTPSNKVTEKGKYVELRCDPISGHTALYWYRQSLGQGPEFLIYFQGTGAADDSGLPNDRFFAVRPEGSVSTLKIQRTERGDSAVYLCASSFIQSSYNEQFFGPGTRLTVL.